These T cell receptor beta chains were read from a single sample in a study of cytomegalovirus exposure and HLA in healthy donors. Generated by immunoSEQ multiplex PCR, the TCRdb table keeps only in-frame clones and is missing some. The sample lists under 150,000 clones, about 70% seen once, with 4% to 5.5% in the top ten. The sample consisted of PBMCs. The origin of the receptors is a man aged 55-75 years in good health and CMV-seronegative. The CDR3 runs from the conserved cysteine through the conserved F or W. The D gene is left open where the match is weak. The listing skips clone size in some rows; elsewhere it reads once, few, many or a size class.

cdr3_nt | cdr3_aa | v_call | clone_size | j_call | d_call
TGCAGCGTTGACAGGGGACCCTCGAACACTGAAGCTTTCTTT | CSVDRGPSNTEAFF | TRBV29-1 | NA | TRBJ1-1 | NA
TGTGCCGGAACCAGGGGGTCCGGAAACACCATATATTTT | CAGTRGSGNTIYF | TRBV6-1 | NA | TRBJ1-3 | TRBD1
TGTGCCAGCAGTTTCCGGGGAACCTACGAGCAGTACTTC | CASSFRGTYEQYF | TRBV27 | NA | TRBJ2-7 | NA
TGCGCCAGCAGCTTGGACAGGTTAAATTCACCCCTCCACTTT | CASSLDRLNSPLHF | TRBV5-1 | NA | TRBJ1-6 | NA
TGTGCCAGCAGCCTCGACAGGGCGTCAGATACGCAGTATTTT | CASSLDRASDTQYF | TRBV7-8 | NA | TRBJ2-3 | TRBD1
TGTGCCAGCAGTGTAAGGACAGAACAGCCCCAGCATTTT | CASSVRTEQPQHF | TRBV6-1 | few | TRBJ1-5 | NA
TGTGCCAGCAGTTTAGGGGGGACTAGTTTCTATGAGCAGTTCTTC | CASSLGGTSFYEQFF | TRBV27 | NA | TRBJ2-1 | TRBD2
TGCGCCAGCAGCCAAGATGGTAGAAATACCGGGGAGCTGTTTTTT | CASSQDGRNTGELFF | TRBV4-3 | NA | TRBJ2-2 | NA
TGTGCCAGCAGCGTAGGATCGAGCGGGAGTAGCCAGCAGTACTTC | CASSVGSSGSSQQYF | TRBV9 | NA | TRBJ2-7 | TRBD2
TGTGCCAGCAGGGAGGCAACTAGCAATCAGCCCCAGCATTTT | CASREATSNQPQHF | TRBV6-1 | NA | TRBJ1-5 | NA
TGTGCCAGCTCACCATTAGCCGCAACTAATGAAAAACTGTTTTTT | CASSPLAATNEKLFF | TRBV18 | NA | TRBJ1-4 | NA
TGCGCCAGCAGCCAAGTGGGGGGGACCCAGGAGACCCAGTACTTC | CASSQVGGTQETQYF | TRBV4-3 | NA | TRBJ2-5 | TRBD2
TGTGCCAGCAGCTTAGCTCGGAACACTGAAGCTTTCTTT | CASSLARNTEAFF | TRBV7-6 | NA | TRBJ1-1 | NA
TGTGCCAGCAGCACACAGGGGACCGTTGCTAACTATGGCTACACCTTC | CASSTQGTVANYGYTF | TRBV9 | NA | TRBJ1-2 | TRBD1
TGCGCCAGCAGTTCACAGGGGGCGGGGACTGAAGCTTTCTTT | CASSSQGAGTEAFF | TRBV5-1 | NA | TRBJ1-1 | TRBD1
TGCGCCAGCAGCTCGACCTCAGGGAACTCTGGAAACACCATATATTTT | CASSSTSGNSGNTIYF | TRBV5-1 | NA | TRBJ1-3 | NA
TGCGCCAGCGCCGACCTAGGGGTCACTGAAGCTTTCTTT | CASADLGVTEAFF | TRBV5-1 | NA | TRBJ1-1 | NA
TGTGCCAGCTCACCACCGAGAAGGGTAGAGGGCACCGGGGAGCTGTTTTTT | CASSPPRRVEGTGELFF | TRBV18 | NA | TRBJ2-2 | NA
TGTGCCAGCAGCCCGGGAGGACGGATCCGCGATGAAAAACTGTTTTTT | CASSPGGRIRDEKLFF | TRBV9 | once | TRBJ1-4 | NA
TGTGCCATCAGTGAGGGGGACACCTCCTACGAGCAGTACTTC | CAISEGDTSYEQYF | TRBV10-3 | NA | TRBJ2-7 | NA
TGTGCCAGCAGCGTAGGTACAGTCCAAGCTGAGCAGTTCTTC | CASSVGTVQAEQFF | TRBV9 | NA | TRBJ2-1 | NA
TGCAGCGTTGCCGGGGTCATGAACACTGAAGCTTTCTTT | CSVAGVMNTEAFF | TRBV29-1 | NA | TRBJ1-1 | NA
TGTGCCAGCAGCGGGCGACAGGGACGTTCCTCCTACGAGCAGTACTTC | CASSGRQGRSSYEQYF | TRBV5-4 | NA | TRBJ2-7 | TRBD1
TGTGCCAGCAGGCGACTTGACGGCTACGAGCAGTACTTC | CASRRLDGYEQYF | TRBV6-5 | once | TRBJ2-7 | NA
TGTGCCAGCAGCTTGGCCCAGGGAACATTGTTTTTT | CASSLAQGTLFF | TRBV5-5 | NA | TRBJ1-4 | NA
TGTGCCAGCAGCTTGGGGGGGCGCCGAAGCAATGAGCAGTTCTTC | CASSLGGRRSNEQFF | TRBV5-4 | NA | TRBJ2-1 | NA